The clone carrying this T cell receptor beta chain was detected many times. In germline, CDR1 is KGHSH, CDR2 LQKENI. J was trimmed by 5 bases and V by 5 bases; bases with no gene match: 8. This CDR3 comprises 14 residues. These data originate in a study of T cells after yellow fever vaccination. TCRdb processed the 5' RACE reads anew with MiXCR; each CDR3 protein has one entry. The data contain approximately 240,000 distinct CDR3 sequences, 3.6% of them singletons. The sequence came from a man aged 18 to 30 who received the YFV17D yellow fever vaccine. Specimen: PBMCs, collected 15 days after the yellow fever booster vaccination. The chain carries TRBV18 and TRBJ2-7, with 8 bases matching TRBD1. The CDR3 is CASSTTMTGDEQYF. The CDR3 nucleotides are TGTGCCAGCTCAACTACAATGACAGGGGACGAGCAGTACTTC.